This T cell receptor beta chain originates from a study of OX40 agonist ivuxolimab in advanced cancers. Some background on the complete study: Ivuxolimab, which targeted the costimulatory receptor OX40 (CD134), was an agonistic, fully human IgG2 monoclonal antibody. Intravenous ivuxolimab was administered to patients every 2 weeks at six dose levels: 0.01, 0.1, 0.3, 1.5, 3 and 10 mg/kg. Of the 50 or so patients in dose escalation, 19 had hepatocellular carcinoma, approximately 15 had melanoma, 9 had renal cell carcinoma and 9 had head and neck cancer. In the dose-escalation cohort, 70% to 85% of patients were male, and the mean age was around 65 years with a range of roughly 20 to 80. Patients were allowed to have had prior anti-PD-1, anti-PD-L1 or anti-CTLA-4 therapy, and 30% to 50% of the dose-escalation patients had previously received checkpoint inhibitors. Partial responses occurred in three dose-escalation patients, of whom one had hepatocellular carcinoma and two had cutaneous melanoma. Peripheral TCRbeta sequencing was intended to test whether TCR sequence diversity was altered and clonal T-cell expansion was caused by ivuxolimab. The paper describes the monotherapy dose-escalation part (N = 52 patients) of the phase I trial of ivuxolimab.

Patients with a history of autoimmune disease or receiving systemic immunosuppression were excluded from the trial. Peripheral blood for TCR sequencing was collected from all dose cohorts at baseline, on cycle 4 day 1, and on cycle 7 day 1. Samples were obtained from an open-label, multicenter, first-in-human phase I dose-escalation trial of ivuxolimab. Adults with locally advanced or metastatic melanoma, renal cell, hepatocellular, or head and neck squamous cell carcinoma were enrolled in the trial. Before TCR sequencing, CD4+ T cells and CD8+ T cells from peripheral blood were sorted into separate populations. Study-wide conclusions, independent of this receptor: In partial responders in the 0.1-3.0 mg/kg groups, normalized peripheral clonal expansion was found to be among the lowest, especially among CD8+ T cells. At doses of 0.1 to 3.0 mg/kg, clonal expansion of both CD4+ and CD8+ T cells in blood was seen between baseline and week 6. The antigen specificity of the peripheral T cells that underwent clonal expansion was not determined. Low levels of normalized T-cell clonal expansion were also seen in some nonresponding patients. On average, CD8+ T cells showed more expanded clones than CD4+ T cells after ivuxolimab.

To sequence the TCRbeta CDR3 region, genomic DNA was isolated from the sorted cells. TCRbeta CDR3 regions were sequenced using the immunoSEQ Assay. TCRdb obtained this table from immuneACCESS and retained in-frame rearrangements with V and J assigned. These tables miss some clones; where compared with another copy, unresolved V genes account for less than half of the shortfall, and the remainder is unexplained. The sample includes roughly 73,000 clones, with about 86% observed a single time. Approximately 2.8% of the sample goes to the ten largest clones. About this clone: Which antigen it targets is not known. The record has no base qualities; no much larger clone is one base away.

Sequenced material: CD4+ or CD8+ T cells sorted from blood, taken in a trial of the OX40 agonist ivuxolimab. This receptor was identified in an adult with an advanced solid tumor such as melanoma, head and neck, liver or kidney cancer.

CDR3 protein: CASSYSRDSSGNTIYF. The nucleotide sequence is given as TGTGCCAGCAGTTACTCGAGGGACAGCTCTGGAAACACCATATATTTT. The chain is made from TRBV6-5 and TRBJ1-3; TRBD1 agrees with 7 junctional bases. Reading from cysteine to phenylalanine, the CDR3 counts 16 amino acids. Only the CDR3 DNA stays, 48 bases, in frame from base 1. For this chain, trimming is 0 bases at the V end and 0 bases at the J end, and the number of junction bases without a gene match is 2. The germline V gene encodes CDR1 MNHEY and CDR2 SVGAGI.